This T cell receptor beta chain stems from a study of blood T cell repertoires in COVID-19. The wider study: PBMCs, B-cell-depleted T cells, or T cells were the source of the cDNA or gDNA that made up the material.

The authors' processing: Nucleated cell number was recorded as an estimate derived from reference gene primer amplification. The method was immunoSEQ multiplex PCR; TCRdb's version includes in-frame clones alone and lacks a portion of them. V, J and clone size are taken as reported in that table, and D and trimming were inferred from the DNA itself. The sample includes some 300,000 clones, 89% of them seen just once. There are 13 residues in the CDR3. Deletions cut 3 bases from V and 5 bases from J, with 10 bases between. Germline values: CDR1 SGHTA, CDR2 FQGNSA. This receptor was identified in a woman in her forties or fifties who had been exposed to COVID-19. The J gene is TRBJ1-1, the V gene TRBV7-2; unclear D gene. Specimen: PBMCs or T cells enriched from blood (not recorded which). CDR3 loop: CASSLQIRTEAFF. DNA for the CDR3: TGTGCCAGCAGCTTGCAGATCCGAACTGAAGCTTTCTTT. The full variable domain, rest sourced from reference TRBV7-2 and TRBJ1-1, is GAGVSQSPSNKVTEKGKDVELRCDPISGHTALYWYRQSLGQGLEFLIYFQGNSAPDKSGLPSDRFSAERTGGSVSTLTIQRTQQEDSAVYLCASSLQIRTEAFFGQGTRLTVV.